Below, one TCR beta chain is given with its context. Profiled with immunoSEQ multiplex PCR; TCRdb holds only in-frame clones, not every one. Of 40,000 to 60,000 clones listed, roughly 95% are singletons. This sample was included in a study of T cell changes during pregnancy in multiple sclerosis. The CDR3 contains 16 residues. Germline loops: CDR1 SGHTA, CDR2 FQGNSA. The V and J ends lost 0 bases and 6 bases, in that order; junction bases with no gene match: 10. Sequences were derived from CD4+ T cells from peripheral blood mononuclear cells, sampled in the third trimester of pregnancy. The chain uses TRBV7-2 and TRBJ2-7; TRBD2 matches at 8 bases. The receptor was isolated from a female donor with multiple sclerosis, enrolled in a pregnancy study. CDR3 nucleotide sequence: TGTGCCAGCAGCTTAGCGGGGGGTAGCGGGGCCCTCGAGCAGTACTTC. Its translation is CASSLAGGSGALEQYF. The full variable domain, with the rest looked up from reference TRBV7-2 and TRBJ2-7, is GAGVSQSPSNKVTEKGKDVELRCDPISGHTALYWYRQSLGQGLEFLIYFQGNSAPDKSGLPSDRFSAERTGGSVSTLTIQRTQQEDSAVYLCASSLAGGSGALEQYFGPGTRLTVT.